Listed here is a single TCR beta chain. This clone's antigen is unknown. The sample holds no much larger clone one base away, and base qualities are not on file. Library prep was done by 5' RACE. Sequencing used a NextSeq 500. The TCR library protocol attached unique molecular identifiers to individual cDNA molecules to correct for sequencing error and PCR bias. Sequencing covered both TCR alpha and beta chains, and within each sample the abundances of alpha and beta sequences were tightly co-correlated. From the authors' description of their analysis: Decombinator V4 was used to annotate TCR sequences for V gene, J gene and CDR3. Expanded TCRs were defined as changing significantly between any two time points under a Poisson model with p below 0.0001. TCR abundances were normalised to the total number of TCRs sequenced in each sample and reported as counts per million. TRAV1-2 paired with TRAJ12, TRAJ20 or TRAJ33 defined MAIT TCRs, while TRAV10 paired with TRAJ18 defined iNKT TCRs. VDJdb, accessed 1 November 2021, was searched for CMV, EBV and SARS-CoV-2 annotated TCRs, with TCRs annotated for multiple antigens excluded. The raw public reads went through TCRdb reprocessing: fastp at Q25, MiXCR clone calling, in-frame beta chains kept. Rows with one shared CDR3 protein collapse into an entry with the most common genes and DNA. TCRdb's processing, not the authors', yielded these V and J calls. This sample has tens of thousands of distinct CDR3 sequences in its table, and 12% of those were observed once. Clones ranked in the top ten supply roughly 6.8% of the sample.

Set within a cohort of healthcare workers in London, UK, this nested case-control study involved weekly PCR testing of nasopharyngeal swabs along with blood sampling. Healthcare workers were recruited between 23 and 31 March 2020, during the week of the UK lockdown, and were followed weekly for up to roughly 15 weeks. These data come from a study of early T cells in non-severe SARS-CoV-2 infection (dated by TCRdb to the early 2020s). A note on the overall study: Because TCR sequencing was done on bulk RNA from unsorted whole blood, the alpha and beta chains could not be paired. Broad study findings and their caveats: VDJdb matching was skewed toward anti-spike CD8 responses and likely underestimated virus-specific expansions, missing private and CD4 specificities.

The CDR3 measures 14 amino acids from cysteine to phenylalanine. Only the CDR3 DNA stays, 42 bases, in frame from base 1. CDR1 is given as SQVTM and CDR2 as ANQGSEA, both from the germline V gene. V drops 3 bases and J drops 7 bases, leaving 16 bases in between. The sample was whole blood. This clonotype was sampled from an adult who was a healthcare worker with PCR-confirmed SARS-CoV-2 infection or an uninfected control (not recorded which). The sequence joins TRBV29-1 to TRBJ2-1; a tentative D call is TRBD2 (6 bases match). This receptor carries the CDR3 CSVEGTFDGNEQFF. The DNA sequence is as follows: TGCAGCGTTGAGGGGACTTTCGACGGAAATGAGCAGTTCTTC.